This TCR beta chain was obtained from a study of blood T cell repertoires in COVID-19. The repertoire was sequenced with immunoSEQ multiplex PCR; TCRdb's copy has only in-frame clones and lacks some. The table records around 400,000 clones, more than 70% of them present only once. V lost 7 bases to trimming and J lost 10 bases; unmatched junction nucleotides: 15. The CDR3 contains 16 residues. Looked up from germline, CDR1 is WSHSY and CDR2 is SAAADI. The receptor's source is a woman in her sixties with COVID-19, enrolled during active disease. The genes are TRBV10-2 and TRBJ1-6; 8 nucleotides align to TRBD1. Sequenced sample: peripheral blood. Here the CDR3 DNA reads TGCGCCAGCACCCCCTCGGCAGGGGGCGTGGGATCACCCCTCCACTTT. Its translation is CASTPSAGGVGSPLHF.